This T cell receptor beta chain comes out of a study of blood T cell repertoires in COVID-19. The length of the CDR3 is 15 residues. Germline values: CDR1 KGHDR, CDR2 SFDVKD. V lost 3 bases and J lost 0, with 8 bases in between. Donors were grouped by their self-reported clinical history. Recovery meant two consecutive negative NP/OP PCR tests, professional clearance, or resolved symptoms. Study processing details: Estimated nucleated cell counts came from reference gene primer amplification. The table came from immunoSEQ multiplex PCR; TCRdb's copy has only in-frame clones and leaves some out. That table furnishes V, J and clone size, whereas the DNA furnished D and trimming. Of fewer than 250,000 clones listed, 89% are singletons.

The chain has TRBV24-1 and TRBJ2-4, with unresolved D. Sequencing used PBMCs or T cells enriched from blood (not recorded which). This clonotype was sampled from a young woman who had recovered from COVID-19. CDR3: CATSDPSVAKNIQYF. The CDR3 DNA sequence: TGTGCCACCAGTGATCCCAGTGTAGCCAAAAACATTCAGTACTTC.